A selection of T cell receptor beta chains follows, all from one sample in a study of blood T cell repertoires in COVID-19. Profiled with immunoSEQ multiplex PCR; TCRdb holds only in-frame clones, not every one. The sample contains some 230,000 clones, roughly 84% of which appear only once. Sample: peripheral blood. The receptors shown here come from a man in his forties or fifties with acute or convalescent COVID-19. The CDR3 runs from the conserved cysteine through the conserved F or W. D genes are given only for firm matches. Part of the rows lack a size; the others show once, few, many or a class for expanded clones.

size: .
D: .
V: TRBV5-1
J: TRBJ1-1
length: 16
CDR3: CASSLGDTSGNTEAFF
DNA: TGCGCCAGCAGCTTAGGGGACACCTCAGGGAACACTGAAGCTTTCTTT

size: .
D: .
V: TRBV5-6
J: TRBJ2-7
length: 14
CDR3: CASSRGEAPYEQYF
DNA: TGTGCCAGCAGCCGAGGTGAGGCCCCCTACGAGCAGTACTTC

size: .
D: .
V: TRBV7-9
J: TRBJ1-2
length: 12
CDR3: CASSRSDYGYTF
DNA: TGTGCCAGCAGCCGGAGCGACTATGGCTACACCTTC

size: once
D: TRBD2
V: TRBV7-8
J: TRBJ2-1
length: 18
CDR3: CASSSRGLAGGSYNEQFF
DNA: TGTGCCAGCAGCTCGAGGGGACTAGCGGGGGGCTCCTACAATGAGCAGTTCTTC

size: .
D: TRBD1
V: TRBV24-1
J: TRBJ2-7
length: 15
CDR3: CATSDPGQGRYEQYF
DNA: TGTGCCACCAGTGACCCGGGACAGGGGAGGTACGAGCAGTACTTC

size: .
D: .
V: TRBV6-2/TRBV6-3
J: TRBJ2-1
length: 14
CDR3: CASSFYPEADEQFF
DNA: TGTGCCAGCAGCTTCTACCCCGAGGCGGATGAGCAGTTCTTC

size: .
D: .
V: TRBV12-3/TRBV12-4
J: TRBJ2-3
length: 12
CDR3: CASSSGADTQYF
DNA: TGTGCCAGCAGTTCGGGTGCAGATACGCAGTATTTT

size: .
D: .
V: TRBV10-3
J: TRBJ2-1
length: 14
CDR3: CAISDGVTYNEQFF
DNA: TGTGCCATCAGTGATGGTGTCACTTACAATGAGCAGTTCTTC

size: once
D: .
V: TRBV7-6
J: TRBJ2-2
length: 15
CDR3: CASSLTSGNTGELFF
DNA: TGTGCCAGCAGCTTAACCAGTGGGAACACCGGGGAGCTGTTTTTT

size: .
D: .
V: TRBV5-6
J: TRBJ2-7
length: 14
CDR3: CASSLSGEPYEQYF
DNA: TGTGCCAGCAGCTTGTCCGGAGAGCCTTACGAGCAGTACTTC

size: .
D: .
V: TRBV14
J: TRBJ2-2
length: 16
CDR3: CASSQDLGGATGELFF
DNA: TGTGCCAGCAGCCAAGATTTGGGGGGTGCTACCGGGGAGCTGTTTTTT

size: once
D: .
V: TRBV28
J: TRBJ1-5
length: 14
CDR3: CASSQTAFNQPQHF
DNA: TGTGCCAGCAGTCAGACAGCCTTCAATCAGCCCCAGCATTTT

size: few
D: .
V: TRBV21-1
J: TRBJ1-3
length: 18
CDR3: CASSKAIINRDSGNTIYF
DNA: TGTGCCAGCAGCAAAGCGATAATAAACAGGGACTCTGGAAACACCATATATTTT

size: .
D: TRBD1
V: TRBV11-2
J: TRBJ1-5
length: 16
CDR3: CASSLGGTGSNQPQHF
DNA: TGTGCCAGCAGCTTAGGTGGGACAGGGAGCAATCAGCCCCAGCATTTT

size: .
D: TRBD2
V: TRBV5-1
J: TRBJ2-1
length: 16
CDR3: CASSRLAGASYNEQFF
DNA: TGCGCCAGCAGTCGTCTAGCGGGGGCCTCCTACAATGAGCAGTTCTTC

size: .
D: TRBD1
V: TRBV2
J: TRBJ1-4
length: 15
CDR3: CASSQGQATNEKLFF
DNA: TGTGCCAGCAGTCAGGGACAGGCAACTAATGAAAAACTGTTTTTT

size: .
D: TRBD1
V: TRBV2
J: TRBJ1-2
length: 14
CDR3: CASSGRQGAHGYTF
DNA: TGTGCCAGCAGTGGAAGACAGGGGGCGCATGGCTACACCTTC

size: .
D: .
V: TRBV1
J: TRBJ2-2
length: 15
CDR3: CTSRHRGGSTGELFF
DNA: TGCACCAGCAGGCACAGAGGAGGAAGCACCGGGGAGCTGTTTTTT

size: .
D: .
V: TRBV28
J: TRBJ1-1
length: 11
CDR3: CASSFGKEAFF
DNA: TGTGCCAGCAGTTTCGGGAAAGAAGCTTTCTTT

size: .
D: .
V: TRBV6-4
J: TRBJ1-1
length: 14
CDR3: CASKSERWNTEAFF
DNA: TGTGCCAGCAAATCCGAACGGTGGAACACTGAAGCTTTCTTT

size: .
D: TRBD1
V: TRBV12-3/TRBV12-4
J: TRBJ1-2
length: 13
CDR3: CASSARQGSGYTF
DNA: TGTGCCAGCAGCGCCCGACAGGGGTCGGGCTACACCTTC

size: .
D: .
V: TRBV6-2/TRBV6-3
J: TRBJ2-5
length: 14
CDR3: CASSSQGTHETQYF
DNA: TGTGCCAGCAGTTCACAGGGGACTCACGAGACCCAGTACTTC

size: .
D: .
V: TRBV7-8
J: TRBJ1-5
length: 14
CDR3: CASSLAGVPQPQHF
DNA: TGTGCCAGCAGCTTAGCAGGGGTTCCTCAGCCCCAGCATTTT

size: .
D: .
V: TRBV28
J: TRBJ2-1
length: 14
CDR3: CAIPTPHTYNEQFF
DNA: TGTGCCATCCCCACTCCGCATACCTACAATGAGCAGTTCTTC

size: once
D: TRBD1
V: TRBV5-8
J: TRBJ1-2
length: 16
CDR3: CASSRTGTGGLYGYTF
DNA: TGTGCCAGCAGCCGAACCGGGACAGGGGGCCTCTATGGCTACACCTTC

size: .
D: TRBD1
V: TRBV7-8
J: TRBJ2-7
length: 16
CDR3: CASSLGGQYRSYEQYF
DNA: TGTGCCAGCAGCTTAGGGGGACAGTATCGCTCCTACGAGCAGTACTTC

size: .
D: .
V: TRBV5-1
J: TRBJ2-3
length: 13
CDR3: CASGQGSTDTQYF
DNA: TGCGCCAGCGGTCAGGGTTCAACGGATACGCAGTATTTT

size: once
D: .
V: TRBV10-3
J: TRBJ2-3
length: 14
CDR3: CAISESQSTDTQYF
DNA: TGTGCCATCAGTGAGTCTCAATCCACAGATACGCAGTATTTT

size: few
D: TRBD1
V: TRBV5-8
J: TRBJ1-5
length: 12
CDR3: CASSYRGQPQHF
DNA: TGTGCCAGCAGCTACAGGGGGCAGCCCCAGCATTTT

size: few
D: .
V: TRBV6-5
J: TRBJ2-5
length: 15
CDR3: CASSYYTTQGETQYF
DNA: TGTGCCAGCAGTTATTACACTACCCAGGGGGAGACCCAGTACTTC

size: .
D: .
V: TRBV21-1
J: TRBJ2-7
length: 13
CDR3: CASSYRGSYEQYF
DNA: TGTGCCAGCAGCTACAGGGGCTCCTACGAGCAGTACTTC

size: .
D: TRBD1
V: TRBV9
J: TRBJ1-6
length: 17
CDR3: CASSVLTGATHMAPLHF
DNA: TGTGCCAGCAGCGTCCTTACAGGGGCCACCCATATGGCACCCCTCCACTTT

size: .
D: TRBD2
V: TRBV7-9
J: TRBJ2-1
length: 14
CDR3: CASRGGGHYNEQFF
DNA: TGTGCCAGCAGGGGGGGAGGGCACTACAATGAGCAGTTCTTC

size: .
D: TRBD2
V: TRBV9
J: TRBJ2-1
length: 16
CDR3: CASSVDETSVYNEQFF
DNA: TGTGCCAGCAGCGTAGATGAGACTAGCGTTTACAATGAGCAGTTCTTC

size: .
D: .
V: TRBV5-6
J: TRBJ2-7
length: 16
CDR3: CASSGRGDKGAYEQYF
DNA: TGTGCCAGCAGCGGGAGGGGGGACAAGGGAGCCTACGAGCAGTACTTC